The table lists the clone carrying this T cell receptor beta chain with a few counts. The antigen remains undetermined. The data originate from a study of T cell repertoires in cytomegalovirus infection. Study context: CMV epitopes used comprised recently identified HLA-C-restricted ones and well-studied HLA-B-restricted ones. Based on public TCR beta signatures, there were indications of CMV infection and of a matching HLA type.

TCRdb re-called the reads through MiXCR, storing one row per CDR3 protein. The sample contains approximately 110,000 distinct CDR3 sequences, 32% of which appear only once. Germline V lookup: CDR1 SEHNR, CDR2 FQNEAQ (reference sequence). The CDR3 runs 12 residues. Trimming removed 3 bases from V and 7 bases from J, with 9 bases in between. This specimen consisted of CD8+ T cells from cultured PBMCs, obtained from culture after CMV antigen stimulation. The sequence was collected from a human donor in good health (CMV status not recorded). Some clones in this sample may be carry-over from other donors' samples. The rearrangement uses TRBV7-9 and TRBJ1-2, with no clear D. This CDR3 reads CASSFYVPGYTF. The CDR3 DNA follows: TGTGCCAGCAGCTTCTATGTACCTGGCTACACCTTC.